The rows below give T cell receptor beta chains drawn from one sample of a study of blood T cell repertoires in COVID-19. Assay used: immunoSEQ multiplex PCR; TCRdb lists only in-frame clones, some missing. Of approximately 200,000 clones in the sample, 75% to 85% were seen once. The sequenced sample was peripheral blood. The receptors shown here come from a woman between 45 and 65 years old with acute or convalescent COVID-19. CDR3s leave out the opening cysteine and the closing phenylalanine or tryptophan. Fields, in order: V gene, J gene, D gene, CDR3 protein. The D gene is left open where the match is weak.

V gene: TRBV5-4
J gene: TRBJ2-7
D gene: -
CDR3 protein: ASSLNPSPYEQY

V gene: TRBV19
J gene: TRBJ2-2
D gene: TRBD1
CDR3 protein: ASSVGTGGTGELF

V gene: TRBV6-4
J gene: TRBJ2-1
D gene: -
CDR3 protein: ASSEQSSYNEQF

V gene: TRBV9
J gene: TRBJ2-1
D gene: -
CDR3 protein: ASSVAPALYNEQF

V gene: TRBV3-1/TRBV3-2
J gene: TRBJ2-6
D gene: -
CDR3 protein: ASSSDSGANVLT

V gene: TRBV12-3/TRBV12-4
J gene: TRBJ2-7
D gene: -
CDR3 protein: ASSRQVYEQY

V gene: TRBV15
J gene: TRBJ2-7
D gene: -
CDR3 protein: ATSRGRAGVSYEQY

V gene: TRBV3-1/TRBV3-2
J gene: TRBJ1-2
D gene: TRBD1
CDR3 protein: ASSQDLRTGARCT

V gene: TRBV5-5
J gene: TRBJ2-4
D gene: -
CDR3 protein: ASSAQGGANIQY

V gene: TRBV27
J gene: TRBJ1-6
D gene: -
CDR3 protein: ASSLGHGSNSPLH

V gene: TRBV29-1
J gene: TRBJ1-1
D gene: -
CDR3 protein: SVNGADEAF

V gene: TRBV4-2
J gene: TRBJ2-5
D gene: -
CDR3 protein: ASSQERAREETQY

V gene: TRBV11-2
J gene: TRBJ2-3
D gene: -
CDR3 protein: ASSSGERNTDTQY

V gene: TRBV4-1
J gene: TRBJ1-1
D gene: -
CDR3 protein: ASSQERQNTEAF

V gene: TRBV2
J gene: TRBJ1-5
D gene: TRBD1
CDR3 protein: ASSYRGSQPQH

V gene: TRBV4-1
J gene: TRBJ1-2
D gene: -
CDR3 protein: ASSHEIFA

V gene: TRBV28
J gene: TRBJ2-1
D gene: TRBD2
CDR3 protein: ASSLAGGYNEQF

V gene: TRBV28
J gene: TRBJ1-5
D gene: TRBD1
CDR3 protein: ASRGTAGGYQPQH

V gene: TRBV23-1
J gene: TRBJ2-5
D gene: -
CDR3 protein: ASRMGGLDGEQETQY

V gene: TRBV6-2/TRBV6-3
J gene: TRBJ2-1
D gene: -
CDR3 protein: ASSSQRGAYNEQF

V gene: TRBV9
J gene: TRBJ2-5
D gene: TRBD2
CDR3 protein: ASSPGTRSYQETQY

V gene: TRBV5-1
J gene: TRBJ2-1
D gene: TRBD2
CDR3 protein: ASSALAGGPGEQF

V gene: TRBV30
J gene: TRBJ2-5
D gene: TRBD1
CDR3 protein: AWRRQGVGTQY

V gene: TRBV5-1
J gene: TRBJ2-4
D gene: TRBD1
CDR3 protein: ASTGQGGNIQY

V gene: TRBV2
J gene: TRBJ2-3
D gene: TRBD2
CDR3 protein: ASSEAPSGRGADTQY

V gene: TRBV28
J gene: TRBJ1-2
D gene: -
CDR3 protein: ASSPAGFGDNYGYT

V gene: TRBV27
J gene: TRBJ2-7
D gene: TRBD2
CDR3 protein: ASSLGLAGAYEQY

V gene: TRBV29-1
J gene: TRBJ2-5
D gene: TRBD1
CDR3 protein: SVTQGDQETQY

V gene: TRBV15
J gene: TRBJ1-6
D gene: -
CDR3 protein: ATSRDRNSPLH

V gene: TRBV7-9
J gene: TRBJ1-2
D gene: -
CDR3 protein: ASSAAGGAGGYT

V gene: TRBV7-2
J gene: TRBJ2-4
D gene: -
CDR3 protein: ASSRVGGANIQY

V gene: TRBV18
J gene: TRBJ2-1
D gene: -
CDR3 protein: ASSSRDNEQF

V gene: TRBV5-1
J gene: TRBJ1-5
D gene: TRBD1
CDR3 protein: ASSLGQGANQPQH

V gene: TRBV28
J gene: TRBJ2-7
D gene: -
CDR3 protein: ASSPPTYEQY

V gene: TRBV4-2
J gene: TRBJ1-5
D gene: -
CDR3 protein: ASSQEGLGHQPQH

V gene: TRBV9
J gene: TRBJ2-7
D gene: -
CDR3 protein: ASSVGSRGTYEQY

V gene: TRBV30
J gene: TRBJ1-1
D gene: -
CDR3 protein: AWSADGGGNTEAF

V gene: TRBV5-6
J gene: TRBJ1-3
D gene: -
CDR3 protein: ASSIRQASGNTIY

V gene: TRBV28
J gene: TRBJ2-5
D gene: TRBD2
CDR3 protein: ASSQLAGEVKTQY

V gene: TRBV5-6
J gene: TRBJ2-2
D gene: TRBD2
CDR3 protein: ASSLTIGEGKDTGELF

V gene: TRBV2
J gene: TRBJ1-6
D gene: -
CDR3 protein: ASSDFKGGLNSPLH

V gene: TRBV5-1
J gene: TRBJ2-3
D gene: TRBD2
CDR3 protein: ASSRGTSGRVGTDTQY

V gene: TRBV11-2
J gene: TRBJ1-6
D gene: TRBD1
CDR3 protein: ASSFLGTENSPLH

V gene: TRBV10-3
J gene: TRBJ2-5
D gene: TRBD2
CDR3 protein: AIAVAGERETQY

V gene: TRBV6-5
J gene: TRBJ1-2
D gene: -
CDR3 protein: ASSYSWAGKVAGYT

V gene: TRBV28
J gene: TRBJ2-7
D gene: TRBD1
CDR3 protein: ASISGTGVHEQY

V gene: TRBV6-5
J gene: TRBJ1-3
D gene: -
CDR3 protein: ASSLGQDPGNTIY

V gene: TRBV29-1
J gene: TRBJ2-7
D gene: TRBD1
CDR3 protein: SVEGAGGSYEQY